This TCR beta chain was retrieved from a study of T cell responses to AZD1222 COVID-19 vaccine. The table lists this clone with a few counts. The V and J ends lost 9 bases and 4 bases respectively, with 19 bases between them. Germline CDR1 LNHDA, CDR2 SQIVND (reference sequence). The CDR3 consists of 14 residues. Assay: immunoSEQ multiplex PCR; the TCRdb copy retains only in-frame clones and omits some. The sample consists of about 150,000 clones, approximately 91% of them appearing once. This receptor was obtained from an adult who received the AZD1222 COVID-19 vaccine. The sequencing here drew on peripheral blood, taken 28 days after the second AZD1222 dose. V gene TRBV19 combines with J gene TRBJ2-7; the D gene is possibly TRBD2 (5 bases). The CDR3 sequence is CASRPAGPLYEQYF. Written as DNA, the CDR3 is TGTGCCAGCAGACCGGCGGGCCCCCTTTACGAGCAGTACTTC.